This is a list of T cell receptor beta chains from one sample in a study of human T cells and chemical hapten exposure. TCRdb used MiXCR to reprocess the RACE reads, holding one entry per CDR3 protein. The sample contains about 77,000 distinct CDR3 sequences, around 15% of which appear only once. Sequenced here: whole blood, sampled in connection with sensitization to the hapten diphenylcyclopropenone (DPC). Source of these receptors: a woman aged 50 to 60 with alopecia areata. Some clones in this sample may be carry-over from other donors' samples. Each CDR3 is given with its conserved first and last residue. D genes are given only for firm matches. The listing skips clone size in some rows; elsewhere it reads once, few, many or a size class.

d_gene	v_gene	j_gene	abundance	CDR3aa	CDR3nt
TRBD2	TRBV28	TRBJ2-1	few	CASRVTSGSPFF	TGTGCCAGCAGAGTTACTAGCGGGAGTCCGTTCTTC
TRBD2	TRBV20-1	TRBJ2-1	-	CSARDAGGKYYNEQFF	TGCAGTGCTAGAGATGCGGGGGGAAAATACTACAATGAGCAGTTCTTC
TRBD1	TRBV24-1	TRBJ1-4	few	CATRGQGSNEKLFF	TGTGCCACCAGAGGACAGGGATCTAATGAAAAACTGTTTTTT
-	TRBV7-6	TRBJ2-2	-	CASSLARGAGGELFF	TGTGCCAGCAGCTTAGCCCGAGGCGCGGGCGGGGAGCTGTTTTTT
-	TRBV6-1	TRBJ1-4	-	CASSDRQDRFF	TGTGCCAGCAGTGATCGACAGGATAGGTTTTTT
TRBD2	TRBV30	TRBJ2-2	few	CAWKTSGRNGELFF	TGTGCCTGGAAGACTAGCGGGAGGAACGGGGAGCTGTTTTTT
-	TRBV3-1	TRBJ1-2	-	CASSQGSPGGYTF	TGTGCCAGCAGCCAAGGCTCTCCGGGAGGCTACACCTTC
-	TRBV5-1	TRBJ1-2	many	CASSLDSADGYTF	TGCGCCAGCAGCTTGGACAGTGCCGATGGCTACACCTTC
TRBD2	TRBV29-1	TRBJ2-3	-	CSVEISGRAADTQYF	TGCAGCGTTGAAATTAGCGGGAGGGCCGCAGATACGCAGTATTTT
TRBD1	TRBV6-2/TRBV6-3	TRBJ1-2	many	CASDGTGRYGYTF	TGTGCCAGCGATGGGACAGGGCGGTATGGCTACACCTTC
TRBD1	TRBV18	TRBJ2-7	few	CASQPKDRGYEQYF	TGTGCCAGCCAACCCAAGGACAGGGGGTACGAGCAGTACTTC
-	TRBV9	TRBJ2-7	-	CASSQRGYEQYF	TGTGCCAGCAGCCAGCGCGGATACGAGCAGTACTTC
-	TRBV3-1	TRBJ1-4	-	CASSFQGGEKLFF	TGTGCCAGCAGCTTCCAGGGCGGTGAAAAACTGTTTTTT
-	TRBV12-5	TRBJ2-5	few	CASGYRVPQETQYF	TGTGCTAGTGGATACAGGGTCCCGCAAGAGACCCAGTACTTC
TRBD2	TRBV6-2/TRBV6-3	TRBJ2-1	-	CASSYFGGLVGGIDNEQFF	TGTGCCAGCAGTTACTTTGGCGGACTAGTAGGCGGGATAGACAATGAGCAGTTCTTC
TRBD2	TRBV23-1	TRBJ2-7	few	CASSQWPSGIYEQYF	TGCGCCAGCAGTCAATGGCCTAGCGGGATCTACGAGCAGTACTTC
-	TRBV6-1	TRBJ1-1	few	CASSARDGRFTEAFF	TGTGCCAGCAGTGCCCGGGACGGGCGGTTCACTGAAGCTTTCTTT
TRBD2	TRBV5-1	TRBJ2-6	-	CASSLLVAGGTGANVLTF	TGCGCCAGCAGCTTGTTAGTAGCGGGAGGAACTGGGGCCAACGTCCTGACTTTC
-	TRBV6-6	TRBJ1-1	-	CASSYSSVNTEAFF	TGTGCCAGCAGTTACTCGTCCGTGAACACTGAAGCTTTCTTT
-	TRBV7-9	TRBJ1-6	few	CASSLEGNSPLHF	TGTGCCAGCAGCTTAGAAGGGAATTCACCCCTCCACTTT
-	TRBV6-1	TRBJ2-7	-	CASSGAARSSVSGGMYF	TGTGCCAGCAGTGGCGCGGCGCGCTCCAGTGTGAGTGGGGGAATGTACTTC
TRBD1	TRBV5-1	TRBJ2-5	-	CASSLGQGPGETQYF	TGCGCCAGCAGCTTGGGACAGGGGCCGGGGGAGACCCAGTACTTC
-	TRBV9	TRBJ2-3	-	CASSGEGPTTDTQYF	TGTGCCAGCAGCGGAGAAGGCCCAACCACAGATACGCAGTATTTT
-	TRBV7-2	TRBJ2-7	few	CASSSQGNLFHEQYF	TGTGCCAGCAGCTCACAGGGTAATTTATTCCACGAGCAGTACTTC
-	TRBV18	TRBJ2-1	-	CASSPPTVAGPHNEQFF	TGTGCCAGCTCACCACCGACGGTGGCCGGCCCGCACAATGAGCAGTTCTTC
-	TRBV28	TRBJ2-1	few	CASSLRAGLQFF	TGTGCCAGCAGTTTAAGGGCAGGGCTCCAGTTCTTC
TRBD2	TRBV7-6	TRBJ2-1	many	CASSSLGGVVSEQFF	TGTGCCAGCAGCTCGCTTGGGGGGGTCGTGAGTGAGCAGTTCTTC
-	TRBV3-1	TRBJ2-1	-	CASSQDLERRLFF	TGTGCCAGCAGCCAAGATCTCGAACGAAGGCTGTTCTTC
-	TRBV29-1	TRBJ2-3	once	CSVEALSGLTDTQYF	TGCAGCGTTGAGGCTTTGTCAGGGCTCACAGATACGCAGTATTTT
TRBD2	TRBV12-3/TRBV12-4	TRBJ2-1	-	CASSSPGLASEQFF	TGTGCCAGCAGTTCCCCGGGACTAGCTAGTGAGCAGTTCTTC
-	TRBV29-1	TRBJ1-1	-	CSALTLGVVAFF	TGCAGCGCCTTAACTTTGGGTGTTGTTGCTTTCTTT
-	TRBV28	TRBJ2-7	many	CASSLGGEQYF	TGTGCCAGCAGTTTAGGAGGCGAGCAGTACTTC
-	TRBV6-1	TRBJ1-1	many	CASTLSRTGNTEAFF	TGTGCCAGCACCCTATCCAGGACGGGAAACACTGAAGCTTTCTTT
-	TRBV2	TRBJ1-5	few	CASSDAGNNQPQHF	TGTGCCAGCAGTGATGCAGGGAACAATCAGCCCCAGCATTTT
-	TRBV29-1	TRBJ2-5	many	CSVEFLARGYQETQYF	TGCAGCGTTGAATTTCTAGCGCGAGGATACCAAGAGACCCAGTACTTC
TRBD1	TRBV5-1	TRBJ2-7	few	CASSWGQGGEQYF	TGCGCCAGCAGCTGGGGACAGGGCGGCGAGCAGTACTTC
-	TRBV7-8	TRBJ2-1	many	CASSLGAGHTSNEQFF	TGTGCCAGCAGCTTAGGAGCCGGACATACTTCCAATGAGCAGTTCTTC
-	TRBV18	TRBJ1-3	-	CASFLDSWINTIYF	TGTGCCAGCTTTTTGGACAGCTGGATCAACACCATATATTTT
-	TRBV11-2	TRBJ2-4	-	CASSLASAGTSKNIQYF	TGTGCCAGCAGCTTAGCTTCGGCGGGAACGTCCAAAAACATTCAGTACTTC
-	TRBV4-3	TRBJ1-2	-	CASSQILRSMDGYTF	TGCGCCAGCAGCCAAATCCTCCGGTCGATGGATGGCTACACCTTC
-	TRBV7-2	TRBJ2-5	-	CASSYNRVTETQYF	TGTGCCAGCAGCTATAACAGGGTCACAGAGACCCAGTACTTC
-	TRBV7-2	TRBJ2-5	many	CASSSGRGETQYF	TGTGCCAGCAGCTCCGGACGAGGAGAGACCCAGTACTTC